This passage covers 24 T cell receptor beta chains from one sample sequenced in a study of technical replicates of blood from a few donors. Libraries were prepared by immunoSEQ multiplex PCR; TCRdb keeps only in-frame clonotypes and omits some of them. This table holds 65,000 to 95,000 clones, around nine tenths found once. Material: T cells isolated from PBMCs. The receptors shown here come from a human donor in good health.

The chain combines TRBV5-1 with TRBJ1-1; 7 nucleotides align to TRBD1. There are 15 residues in the CDR3. In germline, CDR1 is SGHRS, CDR2 YFSETQ. J gave up 2 bases and V 0 bases, and 4 bases lay outside the gene matches. CDR3 sequence: CASSLGQGLNTEAFF. DNA of the CDR3: TGCGCCAGCAGCTTGGGACAGGGCCTAAACACTGAAGCTTTCTTT. The variable domain in full, completed from reference TRBV5-1 and TRBJ1-1, reads KAGVTQTPRYLIKTRGQQVTLSCSPISGHRSVSWYQQTPGQGLQFLFEYFSETQRNKGNFPGRFSGRQFSNSRSEMNVSTLELGDSALYLCASSLGQGLNTEAFFGQGTRLTVV.

The rearrangement links TRBV7-9 to TRBJ2-3; perhaps TRBD2 as D (5 bases). Germline values: CDR1 SEHNR, CDR2 FQNEAQ (reference sequence). Trimming shortened V by 4 bases and J by 2 bases, and 10 bases separated the two germline ends. The CDR3 extends over 14 amino acids. CDR3: CASSSLEFTDTQYF. Written as DNA, the CDR3 is TGTGCCAGCAGCTCACTAGAATTCACAGATACGCAGTATTTT.

CDR3 region: CASAKGQTQAGNTIYF. CDR3 nucleotide sequence: TGTGCTAGTGCGAAAGGACAGACCCAGGCTGGAAACACCATATATTTT. The chain combines TRBV12-5 with TRBJ1-3; possible D gene TRBD1, 6 bases. Trimming took off 7 bases at V and 2 bases at J, with 18 bases between the two ends. CDR3 length: 16 amino acids. The germline V gene encodes CDR1 LGHNT and CDR2 FRNRAP.

As regards this clone: At one of its ends the junction is not consistent with the germline gene, which may arise from a read error. The gene calls are TRBV28 and TRBJ2-3; 7 bases match TRBD1. Germline loops: CDR1 MDHEN, CDR2 SYDVKM. CDR3 length equals 11 residues. Written as DNA, the CDR3 is TGTGCCAGCAGTTTAACCCGGGGACAGTTCTTT. Its translation: CASSLTRGQFF. Together with reference TRBV28 and TRBJ2-3, the CDR3 gives the full variable domain: DVKVTQSSRYLVKRTGEKVFLECVQDMDHENMFWYRQDPGLGLRLIYFSYDVKMKEKGDIPEGYSVSREKKERFSLILESASTNQTSMYLCASSLTRGQFFGPGTRLTVL.

The chain carries TRBV6-5 and TRBJ1-2; unclear D gene. This CDR3 contains 13 residues. Trimming cost V 4 bases and J 1 base, with 7 bases left between them. CDR1 MNHEY and CDR2 SVGAGI come from the germline V gene. The CDR3 region is CASSLRFNYGYTF. The CDR3 region has the DNA TGTGCCAGCAGTTTGAGGTTTAACTATGGCTACACCTTC.

J is TRBJ2-1 and V is TRBV11-2; TRBD1 matches at 7 bases. The CDR3 contains 14 residues. Germline CDR1 SGHAT, CDR2 FQNNGV. The ends lost 6 bases at V and 5 bases at J; junction bases unmatched: 7. The CDR3 reads CASRSTGTHNEQFF. DNA of the CDR3: TGTGCCAGCAGGTCGACAGGGACCCACAATGAGCAGTTCTTC.

Only one count was recorded for this clone. The chain joins TRBV11-2 to TRBJ2-3, with D uncertain. Germline V gene sequence: CDR1 SGHAT, CDR2 FQNNGV. Trimming shortened V by 5 bases and J by 2 bases, and 11 bases separated the two germline ends. The CDR3 spans 14 residues. The CDR3 loop reads CASSPEDLTDTQYF. CDR3 DNA: TGTGCCAGCAGCCCAGAGGATCTCACAGATACGCAGTATTTT.

This clone was counted once. This chain uses TRBV11-2 with TRBJ2-7; 9 bases line up with TRBD2. Trimming took 5 bases from V and 6 from J; bases not matched to a gene: 8. The CDR3 is 14 residues long. Germline V gene sequence: CDR1 SGHAT, CDR2 FQNNGV. CDR3 loop: CASSPSGMALEQYF. The CDR3 nucleotides read TGTGCCAGCAGCCCTAGCGGGATGGCTCTCGAGCAGTACTTC.

In this sample, this clone turned up once. The rearrangement uses TRBV19 and TRBJ2-2, with 11 bases that match TRBD1. CDR1 LNHDA and CDR2 SQIVND come from the germline V gene (reference sequence). V was pared by 6 bases and J by 4 bases, with 4 bases of the junction left unmatched. The CDR3 has 15 amino acids. The CDR3 sequence is CASRPGTGGTGELFF. The DNA of the CDR3 is TGTGCCAGTAGGCCAGGGACAGGGGGCACCGGGGAGCTGTTTTTT.

The rearrangement joins TRBV7-8 to TRBJ1-5, with TRBD1 matching over 8 bases. V shed 2 bases, J shed 1 base, and the junction held 7 bases outside the gene matches. Germline CDR1 and CDR2: SGHVS and FQNEAQ. The CDR3 runs to 17 residues. CDR3 sequence reads: CASSLRQGMRSNQPQHF. The CDR3 DNA reads TGTGCCAGCAGCTTACGACAGGGGATGAGGAGCAATCAGCCCCAGCATTTT.

This sequence joins TRBV4-1 and TRBJ2-5; 9 bases fit TRBD2. The V gene's germline CDR1 is MGHRA and CDR2 YSYEKL. V lost 1 base to trimming and J lost 3 bases; unmatched junction nucleotides: 12. The CDR3 consists of 18 residues. CDR3 sequence (DNA): TGCGCCAGCAGCCAAGGCCCATTCGGTGGCGGGGGGGAAGAGACCCAGTACTTC. Residues: CASSQGPFGGGGEETQYF.

This clone is a singleton in its sample. The chain carries TRBV2 and TRBJ2-3, with D possibly being TRBD2 (6 bases). V was trimmed by 6 bases and J by 2 bases, leaving 15 bases between them. Germline CDR1 and CDR2: SNHLY and FYNNEI. The CDR3 runs to 15 residues. In DNA, the CDR3 is TGTGCCAGCAGGCTGAGGTCGGGGGTCACAGATACGCAGTATTTT. It codes for CASRLRSGVTDTQYF.

This chain joins TRBV28 and TRBJ2-7, with 10 bases identical to TRBD1. CDR1 MDHEN and CDR2 SYDVKM come from the germline V gene. CDR3 length: 15 amino acids. With 2 bases clipped from V and 0 bases from J, the junction kept 1 base outside the gene matches. DNA of the CDR3: TGTGCCAGCAGTTTAAGGGACAGGGGCTCCTACGAGCAGTACTTC. This gives the protein CASSLRDRGSYEQYF.

V is TRBV5-1 and J is TRBJ2-2; a possible D gene is TRBD1 (8 bases). CDR3 length: 16 amino acids. Germline CDR1 reads SGHRS; CDR2 reads YFSETQ. V was clipped by 4 bases and J by 14 bases, with 27 bases between them. The CDR3 sequence is CASSNRGGADPRALFF. The CDR3 bases are TGCGCCAGCAGCAACAGGGGGGGGGCTGACCCCAGGGCCCTGTTTTTT.

CDR3 residues: CASSWGQVAGGGRETQYF. The CDR3 DNA follows: TGTGCCAGCAGCTGGGGGCAGGTAGCGGGAGGCGGCAGGGAGACCCAGTACTTC. The V call is TRBV5-4, the J call TRBJ2-5; 10 nucleotides align to TRBD2. There are 18 residues in the CDR3. V lost 3 bases and J lost 5; bases outside the gene matches: 16. Germline V gives CDR1 SGHNT, CDR2 YYREEE (reference sequence). Supplemented by reference TRBV5-4 and TRBJ2-5, the full variable domain reads ETGVTQSPTHLIKTRGQQVTLRCSSQSGHNTVSWYQQALGQGPQFIFQYYREEENGRGNFPPRFSGLQFPNYSSELNVNALELDDSALYLCASSWGQVAGGGRETQYFGPGTRLLVL.

The chain uses TRBV2 and TRBJ2-5; TRBD2 is a possible D gene (5 bases). V lost 3 bases and J 2 bases, leaving 10 bases between the germline ends. The CDR3 covers 14 residues. Germline CDR1 reads SNHLY; CDR2 reads FYNNEI. CDR3 DNA: TGTGCCAGCAGTGATGGGCGGGCTCAAGAGACCCAGTACTTC. Translation gives CASSDGRAQETQYF.

This chain connects TRBV6-5 to TRBJ1-2; TRBD1 matches at 8 bases. Germline trimming cut 0 bases from V and 2 bases from J; bases unmatched to any gene: 5. This CDR3 has 16 residues. Germline V gene sequence: CDR1 MNHEY, CDR2 SVGAGI. Written as DNA, the CDR3 is TGTGCCAGCAGTTACTCCCGAGACAGGGGCAACTATGGCTACACCTTC. It specifies CASSYSRDRGNYGYTF.

The gene calls are TRBV28 and TRBJ2-5; TRBD1 might be the D (6 bases). The CDR3 totals 15 residues. The germline V gene has CDR1 MDHEN and CDR2 SYDVKM. V lost 1 base to trimming and J lost 1 base, with 10 bases between them. In DNA, the CDR3 is TGTGCCAGCAGTTTATTGGCGGACAGCCAAGAGACCCAGTACTTC. Protein product: CASSLLADSQETQYF.

This clone was seen a single time. The chain recombines TRBV20-1 with TRBJ1-1; D ambiguous. Trimming stripped 6 bases from V and 10 bases from J, with 15 bases between. Per the germline V gene, CDR1 is DFQATT and CDR2 is SNEGSKA (reference sequence). This CDR3 has 11 residues. This CDR3 is CSARSGPAAFF. As DNA, the CDR3 is TGCAGTGCCCGCTCAGGTCCGGCAGCTTTCTTT.

The rearrangement uses TRBV10-1 and TRBJ2-3; TRBD2 is a possible D gene (6 bases). The germline gives CDR1 WNHNN, CDR2 SYGVQD (reference sequence). Trimming cost V 2 bases and J 0 bases, with 6 bases left between them. This CDR3 is built from 14 residues. The CDR3, as DNA: TGCGCCAGCAGTGAGGGGACTAGCACAGATACGCAGTATTTT. Amino acid sequence: CASSEGTSTDTQYF.

The rearrangement joins TRBV30 to TRBJ1-2; D might be TRBD1 (6 bases). The CDR3 is 14 amino acids. Trimming cost V 3 bases and J 4 bases, with 15 bases left between them. Germline loops: CDR1 GTSNPN, CDR2 SVGIG (reference sequence). The CDR3 DNA is TGTGCCTGGAGCGACATGGACAGCTTCTATGGCTACACCTTC. Translation gives CAWSDMDSFYGYTF. Drawing the rest from reference TRBV30 and TRBJ1-2, the complete variable domain is SQTIHQWPATLVQPVGSPLSLECTVEGTSNPNLYWYRQAAGRGLQLLFYSVGIGQISSEVPQNLSASRPQDRQFILSSKKLLLSDSGFYLCAWSDMDSFYGYTFGSGTRLTVV.

The chain is built from TRBV4-1 and TRBJ2-1, with TRBD2 matching over 7 bases. CDR1 and CDR2 from the germline V gene are MGHRA and YSYEKL. CDR3 length: 16 amino acids. V shed 2 bases, J shed 5 bases, and the junction held 9 bases outside the gene matches. Here the CDR3 DNA reads TGCGCCAGCAGCCAACGTGCGGGGGTAGTGAACAATGAGCAGTTCTTC. Amino acid sequence: CASSQRAGVVNNEQFF.

V and J are TRBV5-1 and TRBJ1-6; TRBD1 matches 7 bases. Germline V lookup: CDR1 SGHRS, CDR2 YFSETQ. This CDR3 spans 17 amino acids. With 0 bases clipped from V and 5 bases from J, the junction kept 8 bases outside the gene matches. For the CDR3, the DNA is TGCGCCAGCAGCTTGGCCTCTGGGACAGCCGATAATTCACCCCTCCACTTT. This gives the protein CASSLASGTADNSPLHF.

The V gene is TRBV6-5, the J gene TRBJ2-2, with 9 bases that match TRBD1. V lost 6 bases, J lost 9 bases, and 8 bases stayed unmatched. The CDR3 runs 14 residues. Germline V gene sequence: CDR1 MNHEY, CDR2 SVGAGI. This CDR3 is CASSRGQGIRELFF. CDR3 in DNA: TGTGCCAGCAGCCGCGGACAGGGGATCAGGGAGCTGTTTTTT.